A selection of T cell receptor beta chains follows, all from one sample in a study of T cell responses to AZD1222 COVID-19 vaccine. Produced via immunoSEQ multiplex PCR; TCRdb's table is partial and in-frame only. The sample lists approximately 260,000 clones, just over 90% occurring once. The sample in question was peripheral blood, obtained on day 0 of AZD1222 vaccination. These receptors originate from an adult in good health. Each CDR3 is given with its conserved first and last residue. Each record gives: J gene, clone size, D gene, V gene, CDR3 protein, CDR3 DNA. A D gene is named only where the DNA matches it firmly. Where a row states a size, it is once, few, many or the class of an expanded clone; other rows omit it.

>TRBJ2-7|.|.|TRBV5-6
CASSLVGAVGSYEQYF
TGTGCCAGCAGCTTGGTGGGCGCGGTGGGGTCCTACGAGCAGTACTTC
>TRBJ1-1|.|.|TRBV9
CASSVLKAEDTEAFF
TGTGCCAGCAGCGTCCTGAAGGCTGAGGACACTGAAGCTTTCTTT
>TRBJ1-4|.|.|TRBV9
CASSSPGLGNEKLFF
TGTGCCAGCAGCTCCCCGGGGTTAGGTAATGAAAAACTGTTTTTT
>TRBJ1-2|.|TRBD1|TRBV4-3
CASSQDNTGGLWYTF
TGCGCCAGCAGCCAAGATAACACAGGGGGCTTGTGGTACACCTTC
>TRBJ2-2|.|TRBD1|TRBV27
CASRITDRGFNGELFF
TGTGCCAGCAGAATCACCGACAGGGGGTTCAACGGGGAGCTGTTTTTT
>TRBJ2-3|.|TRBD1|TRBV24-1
CATSDTGGAADTQYF
TGTGCCACCAGTGATACAGGGGGAGCGGCAGATACGCAGTATTTT
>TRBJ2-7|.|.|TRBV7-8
CASSLAPTYEQYF
TGTGCCAGCAGCTTAGCGCCGACATACGAGCAGTACTTC
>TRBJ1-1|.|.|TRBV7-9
CASSLVAANTEAFF
TGTGCCAGCAGCTTAGTGGCAGCTAACACTGAAGCTTTCTTT
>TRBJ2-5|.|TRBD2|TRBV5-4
CASSSLRGGSQETQYF
TGTGCCAGCAGCTCCTTGCGCGGGGGGTCCCAAGAGACCCAGTACTTC
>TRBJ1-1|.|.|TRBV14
CASSQNSLGLTEAFF
TGTGCCAGCAGCCAAAACTCACTCGGACTCACTGAAGCTTTCTTT
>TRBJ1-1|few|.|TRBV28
CASSLSPRGWAFF
TGTGCCAGCAGTTTATCCCCTCGAGGGTGGGCTTTCTTT
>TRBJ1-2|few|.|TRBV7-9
CASSTGDGYGYTF
TGTGCCAGCAGCACGGGGGACGGCTATGGCTACACCTTC
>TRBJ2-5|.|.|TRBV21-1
CASSIGTSDETQYF
TGTGCCAGCAGCATAGGAACTAGCGATGAGACCCAGTACTTC
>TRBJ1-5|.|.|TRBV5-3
CARSWGTWGQPQHF
TGTGCCAGAAGCTGGGGGACCTGGGGTCAGCCCCAGCATTTT
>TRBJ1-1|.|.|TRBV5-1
CASSLKGNTEAFF
TGCGCCAGCAGCTTGAAGGGGAACACTGAAGCTTTCTTT
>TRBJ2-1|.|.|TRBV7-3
CASSPRLGSYNEQFF
TGTGCCAGCAGCCCCCGACTAGGCTCCTACAATGAGCAGTTCTTC
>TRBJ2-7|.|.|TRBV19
CASSMQVEGASYEQYF
TGTGCCAGTAGTATGCAGGTGGAGGGGGCGTCCTACGAGCAGTACTTC
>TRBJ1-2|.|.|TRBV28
CASSYARAWSLGYTF
TGTGCCAGCAGTTATGCCAGGGCCTGGTCCCTTGGCTACACCTTC
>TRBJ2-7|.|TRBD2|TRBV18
CASSGLAGAVDEQYF
TGTGCCAGCTCAGGACTAGCGGGAGCAGTTGACGAGCAGTACTTC
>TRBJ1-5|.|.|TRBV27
CASSHRTELNQPQHF
TGTGCCAGCAGTCATCGGACCGAACTCAATCAGCCCCAGCATTTT
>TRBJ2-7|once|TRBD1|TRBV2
CASREQGIGYEQYF
TGTGCCAGCAGGGAACAGGGGATTGGGTACGAGCAGTACTTC
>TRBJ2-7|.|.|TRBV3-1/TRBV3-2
CASSRTTGNEQYF
TGTGCCAGCAGCCGGACCACAGGGAACGAGCAGTACTTC
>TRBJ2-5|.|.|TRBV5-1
CASSLGRSRGETQYF
TGCGCCAGCAGCTTGGGCAGGAGTAGAGGAGAGACCCAGTACTTC
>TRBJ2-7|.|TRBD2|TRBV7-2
CASTWEGSYEQYF
TGTGCCAGCACCTGGGAGGGGTCCTACGAGCAGTACTTC
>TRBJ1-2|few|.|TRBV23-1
CASSGGPFSSNYGYTF
TGCGCCAGCAGCGGAGGTCCCTTCTCATCAAACTATGGCTACACCTTC
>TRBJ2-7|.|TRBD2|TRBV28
CASSLLAEFGEQYF
TGTGCCAGCAGTTTACTAGCGGAGTTTGGGGAGCAGTACTTC
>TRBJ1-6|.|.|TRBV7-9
CASSLVLGDNSPLHF
TGTGCCAGCAGCTTAGTCCTGGGGGATAATTCACCCCTCCACTTT
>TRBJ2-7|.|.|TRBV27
CANPAWLRVQYF
TGTGCCAACCCCGCATGGTTAAGGGTGCAGTACTTC
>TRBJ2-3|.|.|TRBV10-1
CASSDLTDTQYF
TGCGCCAGCAGTGATCTCACAGATACGCAGTATTTT
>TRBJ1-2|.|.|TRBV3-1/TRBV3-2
CASSGGPYGYTF
TGTGCCAGCAGTGGGGGGCCCTATGGCTACACCTTC
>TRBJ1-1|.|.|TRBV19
CASSMGGTEAFF
TGTGCCAGTAGTATGGGAGGGACTGAAGCTTTCTTT
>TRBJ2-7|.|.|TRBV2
CASSPDRSSYEQYF
TGTGCCAGCAGTCCCGACCGTAGCTCCTACGAGCAGTACTTC
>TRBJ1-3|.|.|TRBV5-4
CASSKGGFEGNTIYF
TGTGCCAGCAGTAAAGGGGGATTCGAGGGAAACACCATATATTTT
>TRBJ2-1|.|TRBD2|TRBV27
CASSPPFAGGDSEQFF
TGTGCCAGCAGTCCCCCTTTTGCGGGAGGGGACAGTGAGCAGTTCTTC
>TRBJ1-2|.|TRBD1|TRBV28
CASSLGTGSSYTF
TGTGCCAGCAGTTTAGGGACAGGGTCCTCCTACACCTTC
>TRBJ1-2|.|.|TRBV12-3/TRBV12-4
CASSTDYGYTF
TGTGCCAGCAGCACAGACTATGGCTACACCTTC
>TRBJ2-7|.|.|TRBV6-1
CASSESIPRWSSYEQYF
TGTGCCAGCAGTGAATCCATCCCCCGGTGGAGCTCCTACGAGCAGTACTTC
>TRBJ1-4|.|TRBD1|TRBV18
CASSNNRGTNEKLFF
TGTGCCAGCTCAAATAACAGGGGGACTAATGAAAAACTGTTTTTT
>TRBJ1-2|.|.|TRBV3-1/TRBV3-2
CASSLGERGGYTF
TGTGCCAGCAGCCTAGGGGAGAGGGGTGGCTACACCTTC
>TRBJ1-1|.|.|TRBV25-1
CASSELTTAEAFF
TGTGCCAGCAGTGAATTGACGACAGCCGAAGCTTTCTTT
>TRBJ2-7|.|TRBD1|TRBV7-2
CASSLEGQGAYEQYF
TGTGCCAGCAGCTTGGAAGGACAGGGGGCTTACGAGCAGTACTTC
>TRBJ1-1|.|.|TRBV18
CASSPGGNTEAFF
TGTGCCAGCTCACCGGGGGGTAACACTGAAGCTTTCTTT